This T cell receptor (beta chain) was documented in a study of blood T cell repertoires in COVID-19. This clone was recorded once. Seattle cases were enrolled at active infection and followed longitudinally. The V end was cut by 6 bases, the J end by 2 bases, with 12 bases between. The CDR3 totals 14 residues. Germline-derived CDR1 and CDR2 are KGHDR and SFDVKD. Some clones are missing from TCRdb's copy, which holds only in-frame ones; the method was immunoSEQ multiplex PCR. The table includes some 250,000 clones, about 88% detected once. V gene TRBV24-1 combines with J gene TRBJ1-2; D is unclear. The sequencing input was peripheral blood. This clonotype was sampled from a woman in her fifties or sixties with COVID-19, enrolled during active disease. CDR3 bases: TGTGCCACCAGTATCGCGGGGAGGAACTATGGCTACACCTTC. Residues: CATSIAGRNYGYTF.